This T cell receptor beta chain originates from a study of cytomegalovirus exposure and HLA in healthy donors. Concerning this clone: Its matching antigen is unknown.

Study-wide findings and caveats: HLA-A and HLA-B allele assignments for most subjects were reportedly predicted accurately using TCR beta sequences. Among TCR beta chains, those listed as cytomegalovirus-associated numbered around 180.

The CDR3 is 14 amino acids. Trimming shortened V by 1 base and J by 5 bases, and 11 bases separated the two germline ends. CDR1 is MNHNY, CDR2 SVGAGI, per germline (reference sequence). Vbeta (60) and Jbeta (13) primers were used in the PCR. Here immunoSEQ multiplex PCR was the method, and the copy in TCRdb shows in-frame clones only, minus some. Here the sample spans around 190,000 clones, 70% to 80% being singletons. The TCR sequence derives from a woman aged 25 to 45 in good health and CMV-seronegative. The sequencing input was PBMCs. V gene TRBV6-6 combines with J gene TRBJ1-1; TRBD1 is a possible D gene (6 bases). In DNA form, the CDR3 reads TGTGCCAGCAGTTACTTAACAGGGTTAACTGAAGCTTTCTTT. This sequence encodes CASSYLTGLTEAFF.